Listed here are 12 T cell receptor beta chains from one sample, sequenced in a study of blood T cell repertoires in COVID-19. The repertoire was sequenced with immunoSEQ multiplex PCR; TCRdb's copy has only in-frame clones and lacks some. The sample yields some 130,000 clones, roughly 80% seen once. Input material: PBMCs or T cells enriched from blood (not recorded which). The receptor set was obtained from a woman aged 50 to 60 who had recovered from COVID-19.

CDR3 sequence: CASSSSDEQFF. The CDR3 DNA reads TGTGCCAGCAGCTCGTCAGATGAGCAGTTCTTC. This chain connects TRBV5-6 to TRBJ2-1, with no clear D. The V gene lost 3 bases and the J gene lost 8 bases, with 6 bases spanning the gap. CDR3 length: 11 residues. Germline CDR1 reads SGHDT; CDR2 reads YYEEEE. The complete variable domain, with remaining parts taken from reference TRBV5-6 and TRBJ2-1, reads DAGVTQSPTHLIKTRGQQVTLRCSPKSGHDTVSWYQQALGQGPQFIFQYYEEEERQRGNFPDRFSGHQFPNYSSELNVNALLLGDSALYLCASSSSDEQFFGPGTRLTVL.

The chain links TRBV7-6 to TRBJ2-2; 11 nucleotides align to TRBD2. The CDR3 covers 14 residues. V shed 2 bases and J 7 bases; nucleotides not matched to a gene: 0. Germline V gene data show CDR1 as SGHVS and CDR2 as FNYEAQ. As DNA, the CDR3 is TGTGCCAGCAGCTTACTAGCGGGGGGCGGGGAGCTGTTTTTT. It codes for CASSLLAGGGELFF.

The chain recombines TRBV18 with TRBJ2-7, with 8 bases identical to TRBD1. The CDR3 has 13 amino acids. CDR1 is KGHSH and CDR2 is LQKENI in the germline V gene. Trimming at V came to 2 bases and at J to 5 bases, leaving 2 bases not matched to a gene. The CDR3 DNA reads TGTGCCAGCTCACCAGAGGGACAGGACGAGCAGTACTTC. It is translated as CASSPEGQDEQYF.

V is TRBV2 and J is TRBJ2-4, with TRBD2 as a possible D gene (5 bases). Looked up from germline, CDR1 is SNHLY and CDR2 is FYNNEI. The CDR3 spans 11 residues. The V end was cut by 7 bases, the J end by 8 bases, with 9 bases between. The CDR3 DNA reads as TGTGCCAGCACGACGAGGGACATTCAGTACTTC. Protein sequence: CASTTRDIQYF. The full variable domain, with the rest looked up from reference TRBV2 and TRBJ2-4, is EPEVTQTPSHQVTQMGQEVILRCVPISNHLYFYWYRQILGQKVEFLVSFYNNEISEKSEIFDDQFSVERPDGSNFTLKIRSTKLEDSAMYFCASTTRDIQYFGAGTRLSVL.

This clone was recorded many times. This chain connects TRBV7-9 to TRBJ2-7; 8 bases match TRBD1. After removal of 3 bases from V and 6 bases from J, the junction contained 10 bases not matched to a gene. Per germline, CDR1 SEHNR and CDR2 FQNEAQ (reference sequence). CDR3 length equals 15 residues. CDR3 loop: CASSLRQGNLIEQYV. In DNA, the CDR3 is TGTGCCAGCAGCTTGAGACAGGGGAACCTTATCGAGCAGTACGTC.

This chain joins TRBV7-8 and TRBJ2-5; unclear D gene. V was clipped by 3 bases and J by 1 base, with 6 bases between them. Per germline, CDR1 SGHVS and CDR2 FQNEAQ. This CDR3 contains 13 residues. The DNA for the CDR3 is TGTGCCAGCAGCTTGGAGTTCCAAGAGACCCAGTACTTC. The encoded protein is CASSLEFQETQYF. Using reference TRBV7-8 and TRBJ2-5 for the parts outside the CDR3, the full variable domain is GAGVSQSPRYKVAKRGQDVALRCDPISGHVSLFWYQQALGQGPEFLTYFQNEAQLDKSGLPSDRFFAERPEGSVSTLKIQRTQQEDSAVYLCASSLEFQETQYFGPGTRLLVL.

The V call is TRBV5-1, the J call TRBJ2-1; TRBD2 matches at 8 bases. The J segment lost 6 bases and the V segment lost 0 bases, leaving 11 bases of the junction unmatched. CDR1 and CDR2 (germline): SGHRS, YFSETQ. CDR3 length equals 17 residues. The CDR3 sequence is CASSLATYGGTSNEQFF. CDR3 coding DNA: TGCGCCAGCAGCTTGGCTACTTATGGCGGGACTAGCAATGAGCAGTTCTTC. The variable domain in full, completed from reference TRBV5-1 and TRBJ2-1, reads KAGVTQTPRYLIKTRGQQVTLSCSPISGHRSVSWYQQTPGQGLQFLFEYFSETQRNKGNFPGRFSGRQFSNSRSEMNVSTLELGDSALYLCASSLATYGGTSNEQFFGPGTRLTVL.

This clone was picked up one time. The chain couples TRBV29-1 to TRBJ2-1, with 9 bases lining up with TRBD1. The ends lost 7 bases at V and 8 bases at J; junction bases unmatched: 9. Germline V gives CDR1 SQVTM, CDR2 ANQGSEA. The CDR3 contains 13 residues. The CDR3 loop is CSAISDRGHEQFF. In nucleotides, the CDR3 is TGCAGCGCCATTTCGGACAGGGGTCATGAGCAGTTCTTC.

V is TRBV7-2 and J is TRBJ2-1; TRBD2 is a possible D gene (5 bases). The germline V and J ends were trimmed by 0 bases and 7 bases, with 13 bases remaining between them. This CDR3 is 15 amino acids long. CDR1 and CDR2 (germline): SGHTA, FQGNSA. The CDR3 reads CASSLAGVGRNEQFF. CDR3 in DNA: TGTGCCAGCAGCTTAGCGGGAGTAGGGAGAAATGAGCAGTTCTTC.

The chain carries TRBV28 and TRBJ1-1, with D unclear. Per the germline V gene, CDR1 is MDHEN and CDR2 is SYDVKM. V lost 2 bases, J lost 10 bases, and 11 bases lay in between. The CDR3 covers 12 residues. The CDR3 DNA reads as TGTGCCAGCAGTTTAGGGAGGGAGTCAGCTTTCTTT. This translates into CASSLGRESAFF.

The chain carries TRBV9 and TRBJ2-1; D remains ambiguous. The CDR3 is made up of 15 amino acids. V lost 0 bases and J lost 0, with 7 bases in between. Germline CDR1 SGDLS, CDR2 YYNGEE. CDR3 region: CASSVAGPSYNEQFF. The CDR3 DNA reads TGTGCCAGCAGCGTAGCTGGCCCCTCCTACAATGAGCAGTTCTTC.

The chain is built from TRBV6-4 and TRBJ2-7; no clear D gene. Germline CDR1 MRHNA, CDR2 SNTAGT. V shed 4 bases and J shed 4 bases, with 11 bases lying between them. The CDR3 runs 13 residues. CDR3 DNA sequence: TGTGCCAGCAGTGTGGGCAGACAATACGAGCAGTACTTC. It codes for CASSVGRQYEQYF.